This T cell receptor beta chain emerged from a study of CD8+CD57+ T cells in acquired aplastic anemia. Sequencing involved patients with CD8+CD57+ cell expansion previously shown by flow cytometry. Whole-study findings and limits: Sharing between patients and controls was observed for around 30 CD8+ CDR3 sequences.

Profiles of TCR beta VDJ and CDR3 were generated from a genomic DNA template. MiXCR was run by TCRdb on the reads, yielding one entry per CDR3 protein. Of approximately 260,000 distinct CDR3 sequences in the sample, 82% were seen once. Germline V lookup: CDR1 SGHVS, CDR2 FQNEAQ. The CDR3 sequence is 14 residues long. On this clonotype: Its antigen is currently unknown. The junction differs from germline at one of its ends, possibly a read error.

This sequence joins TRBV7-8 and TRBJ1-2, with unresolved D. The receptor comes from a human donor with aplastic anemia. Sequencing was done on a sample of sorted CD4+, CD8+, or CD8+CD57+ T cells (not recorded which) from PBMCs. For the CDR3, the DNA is TGTGCCAGCAGCTTAGCGGCCGGTTCCTATAGCTACACCTTC. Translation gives CASSLAAGSYSYTF.